These T cell receptor beta chains were read from a single sample in a study of blood T cell repertoires in COVID-19. Sequencing used immunoSEQ multiplex PCR; TCRdb keeps in-frame clones, though not all of them. This table has some 75,000 clones, roughly 90% appearing once. Input material: peripheral blood. Receptor source: a human donor in a cohort sampled during active COVID-19. Each CDR3 is given with its conserved first and last residue. The order of the fields is J gene, V gene, clone size, D gene, CDR3 DNA, CDR3 protein. The D gene is left open where the match is weak. Size is omitted from some rows. Given values are once, few, many or a class for expanded clones.

TRBJ2-7 TRBV6-5 NA TRBD2 TGTGCCAGCAGTTACCGGAGCGGGGAAAGCTCCTACGAGCAGTACTTC CASSYRSGESSYEQYF
TRBJ2-2 TRBV10-3 NA TRBD2 TGTGCCATCACCGCTAGCGGGGGGGGCACCGGGGAGCTGTTTTTT CAITASGGGTGELFF
TRBJ2-3 TRBV9 NA TRBD2 TGTGCCAGCAGCGGAACTAGCGGGGTCACAGATACGCAGTATTTT CASSGTSGVTDTQYF
TRBJ1-5 TRBV15 once NA TGTGCCACCAGCAGCTTAGACAGGCTCAATCAGCCCCAGCATTTT CATSSLDRLNQPQHF
TRBJ2-5 TRBV7-2 NA TRBD2 TGTGCCAGCAGCTTGTCGGTACTAGCGGGGGGGCCAGGAACCCAGTACTTC CASSLSVLAGGPGTQYF
TRBJ2-7 TRBV5-1 NA TRBD1 TGCGCCAGCAGCACCACCCCGGACAGGGCCACCTCGGACGAGCAGTACTTC CASSTTPDRATSDEQYF
TRBJ2-1 TRBV6-1 NA NA TGTGCCAGCAGTGAATTTGCGCGGGTTGGGGAGGATGAGCAGTTCTTC CASSEFARVGEDEQFF
TRBJ2-1 TRBV19 NA TRBD1 TGTGCCACCGCCCGGACAGGGGGCGGGGGTGAGCAGTTCTTC CATARTGGGGEQFF
TRBJ1-2 TRBV5-4 NA TRBD1 TGTGCCAGCAGTCCTGACAGGGACTTAGGCTACACCTTC CASSPDRDLGYTF
TRBJ1-1 TRBV20-1 NA NA TGCAGTGCTAGCTCGTTTACTGAAGCTTTCTTT CSASSFTEAFF
TRBJ2-5 TRBV5-1 NA TRBD2 TGCGCCAGCAGCCCGGGACTAGCCCAAGCCCAGTACTTC CASSPGLAQAQYF
TRBJ2-2 TRBV9 NA NA TGTGCCAGCAGCACTCAGGGACTCCCCCGGGAGCTGTTTTTT CASSTQGLPRELFF
TRBJ1-3 TRBV6-6 NA NA TGTGCCAGCCACCGGGGTTCTGCTGGAAACACCATATATTTT CASHRGSAGNTIYF
TRBJ2-5 TRBV6-5 few TRBD2 TGTGCCAGCAGTTACGGGGGGGGCCAAGAGACCCAGTACTTC CASSYGGGQETQYF
TRBJ2-1 TRBV9 few TRBD2 TGTGCCAGCAGCGCCCGCGGGACTAGCGGGGGGGCAAATGAGCAGTTCTTC CASSARGTSGGANEQFF
TRBJ2-7 TRBV7-2 NA NA TGTGCCAGCAGCTCACCGAGCTCCTACGAGCAGTACTTC CASSSPSSYEQYF
TRBJ2-3 TRBV19 NA NA TGTGCCAGTAGTATGGGCACGGTTAGGATTGCAGATACGCAGTATTTT CASSMGTVRIADTQYF
TRBJ1-2 TRBV6-5 NA TRBD1 TGTGCCAGCAGCCGACAGGGGGTAGCTAACTATGGCTACACCTTC CASSRQGVANYGYTF
TRBJ1-1 TRBV11-3 NA TRBD1 TGTGCCAGCAGCCGGACAGGGTCTGGTGAAGCTTTCTTT CASSRTGSGEAFF
TRBJ2-1 TRBV9 few TRBD2 TGTGCCAGCAGCGGCGTGGGACTAGCGGGCAATGAGCAGTTCTTC CASSGVGLAGNEQFF
TRBJ1-5 TRBV3-1/TRBV3-2 few NA TGTGCCAGCAGCCAAAAGGCACCCACTACGAACAATCAGCCCCAGCATTTT CASSQKAPTTNNQPQHF
TRBJ2-5 TRBV5-6 NA TRBD1 TGTGCCAGCAGCCGATCCCGGGACAGGGAGACCCAGTACTTC CASSRSRDRETQYF
TRBJ2-3 TRBV5-1 NA NA TGCGCCAGCAGCTTGGGAGAGGGGGCAGATACGCAGTATTTT CASSLGEGADTQYF
TRBJ2-1 TRBV12-3/TRBV12-4 NA NA TGTGCCAGCACCTCGGGACTTCACAATGAGCAGTTCTTC CASTSGLHNEQFF
TRBJ1-2 TRBV3-1/TRBV3-2 NA TRBD1 TGTGCCAGCAGCCAAGGGACAGGGGCCTATGGCTACACCTTC CASSQGTGAYGYTF
TRBJ2-3 TRBV11-2 NA NA TGTGCCAGCAGCTTTGTAGCCACAGATACGCAGTATTTT CASSFVATDTQYF
TRBJ2-5 TRBV19 NA NA TGTGCCAGTAGTAAACAGGGTCAAGAGACCCAGTACTTC CASSKQGQETQYF
TRBJ2-2 TRBV3-1/TRBV3-2 once NA TGTGCCAGCAGCCAAGAGTCCCGGGGGTCCACCGGGGAGCTGTTTTTT CASSQESRGSTGELFF
TRBJ1-4 TRBV12-5 NA TRBD1 TGTGCTAGTGGTTTGGTACTCAGAGGGGGCTATGAAAAACTGTTTTTT CASGLVLRGGYEKLFF
TRBJ1-3 TRBV21-1 NA NA TGTGCCAGCAGCAAGTCCCGGAGCTCTGGAAACACCATATATTTT CASSKSRSSGNTIYF
TRBJ2-7 TRBV28 NA TRBD2 TGTGCCAGCAGCCCCGGGACTAGCGGCTTCTACGAGCAGTACTTC CASSPGTSGFYEQYF
TRBJ1-4 TRBV5-1 NA TRBD1 TGCGCCAGCAGCTGGGGTTCGCGCCAGGGGGTTAATGAAAAACTGTTTTTT CASSWGSRQGVNEKLFF
TRBJ2-4 TRBV7-2 NA NA TGTGCCAGCAGCTTAGCGGCAGGGCCCAACATTCAGTACTTC CASSLAAGPNIQYF
TRBJ2-3 TRBV5-6 NA NA TGTGCCAGCAGCTTGACCCAAGACACTTCCACAGATACGCAGTATTTT CASSLTQDTSTDTQYF
TRBJ2-1 TRBV19 NA TRBD2 TGTGCCACCGCGGGGGAGACCTACAATGAGCAGTTCTTC CATAGETYNEQFF
TRBJ1-4 TRBV2 NA TRBD1 TGTGCCAGCAGTTCTCAGGGGGCCGGAAATGAAAAACTGTTTTTT CASSSQGAGNEKLFF
TRBJ2-1 TRBV3-1/TRBV3-2 NA NA TGTGCCAGCAGCCAAGATTGGGTAGCCCTCAATGAGCAGTTCTTC CASSQDWVALNEQFF
TRBJ1-1 TRBV27 NA TRBD1 TGTGCCAGCAGACAAACGGGACAGCGCTTCACTGAAGCTTTCTTT CASRQTGQRFTEAFF
TRBJ1-6 TRBV5-1 NA NA TGCGCCAGCAGCTTGGGGGCTTTTGGGGGGTTTGGCAATTCACCCCTCCACTTT CASSLGAFGGFGNSPLHF
TRBJ2-7 TRBV3-1/TRBV3-2 few TRBD1 TGTGCCAGCAGCCGACTGACAGGGGAGCAGTACTTC CASSRLTGEQYF
TRBJ2-6 TRBV4-3 NA NA TGCGCCAGCAGCCAAGATATAGGGGTCGGGGCCAACGTCCTGACTTTC CASSQDIGVGANVLTF
TRBJ1-1 TRBV30 NA NA TGTGCCGCCCTTGGTAGGGAAGGAGTTCCGGGAACGAATGAAGCTTTCTTT CAALGREGVPGTNEAFF
TRBJ2-2 TRBV9 NA NA TGTGCCAGCAGCGTAGAGCTTCGCGGGGAGCTGTTTTTT CASSVELRGELFF
TRBJ2-1 TRBV19 few NA TGTGCCAGTATGATGGGCCCCTACAATGAGCAGTTCTTC CASMMGPYNEQFF
TRBJ2-5 TRBV9 NA TRBD1 TGTGCCAGCAGCGTAGCTACAGGACAGGGCTCTCAAGAGACCCAGTACTTC CASSVATGQGSQETQYF
TRBJ1-2 TRBV10-3 NA NA TGTGCCATCAGTGAGGTGAGGGAACACTACACCTTC CAISEVREHYTF
TRBJ2-7 TRBV13 NA NA TGTGCCAGCAGCACCCGGCAGACGGCGGATATCGGGCAGTACTTC CASSTRQTADIGQYF
TRBJ1-3 TRBV6-1 NA NA TGTGCCAGCAGTGAAGCGCATGAAACCCACTCAAACACCATATATTTT CASSEAHETHSNTIYF
TRBJ2-5 TRBV28 NA TRBD2 TGTGCCAGCAGTTTAGTAGCGGGGGGGCTAGGTGTCCAAGAGACCCAGTACTTC CASSLVAGGLGVQETQYF
TRBJ2-4 TRBV6-1 NA NA TGTGCCAGCAGTGACCTGGACAGCCGGCCCATTCAGTACTTC CASSDLDSRPIQYF
TRBJ1-3 TRBV7-9 NA TRBD1 TGTGCCAACCAGGGGGCCTCTGGAAACACCATATATTTT CANQGASGNTIYF